These 30 T cell receptor beta chains were all obtained from the same sample, sequenced in a study of blood T cell repertoires in COVID-19. Generated by immunoSEQ multiplex PCR, the TCRdb table keeps only in-frame clones and is missing some. The sample has around 40,000 clones, approximately 91% seen once. The sample consisted of peripheral blood. The source is a man aged 50 to 60 with active COVID-19.

J is TRBJ2-7 and V is TRBV6-5; TRBD1 agrees at 12 bases. Germline V gives CDR1 MNHEY, CDR2 SVGAGI. The CDR3 covers 15 residues. V lost 6 bases to trimming and J lost 7 bases; unmatched junction nucleotides: 10. The CDR3 here is CASSYAGTGGGEQYF. DNA for the CDR3: TGTGCCAGCAGCTACGCCGGGACAGGGGGCGGGGAGCAGTACTTC.

This chain joins TRBV7-9 and TRBJ2-4, with D possibly TRBD2 on 5 matching bases. Trimming removed 1 base from V and 0 bases from J, with 7 bases in between. The CDR3 has 15 amino acids. From germline, CDR1 is SEHNR and CDR2 FQNEAQ (reference sequence). In DNA, the CDR3 is TGTGCCAGCAGCTTAGGCGGACTAGCCAAAAACATTCAGTACTTC. Protein: CASSLGGLAKNIQYF. The whole variable domain, filled in from reference TRBV7-9 and TRBJ2-4, reads DTGVSQNPRHKITKRGQNVTFRCDPISEHNRLYWYRQTLGQGPEFLTYFQNEAQLEKSRLLSDRFSAERPKGSFSTLEIQRTEQGDSAMYLCASSLGGLAKNIQYFGAGTRLSVL.

The gene calls are TRBV19 and TRBJ2-5; D may be TRBD2 (7 bases). The length of the CDR3 is 17 residues. The germline gives CDR1 LNHDA, CDR2 SQIVND (reference sequence). V shed 6 bases and J shed 4 bases, with 24 bases lying between them. The CDR3 DNA reads TGTGCCAGTAGCCAAGGGGGGGGTCTGGCGGGTACAGAGACCCAGTACTTC. As protein: CASSQGGGLAGTETQYF.

This chain connects TRBV28 to TRBJ1-5; no definite D call. The V and J ends lost 2 bases and 4 bases respectively, with 9 bases between them. The CDR3 loop spans 14 amino acids. Germline loops: CDR1 MDHEN, CDR2 SYDVKM. The CDR3 here is CASSLTLPNQPQHF. CDR3 bases: TGTGCCAGCAGTTTAACTCTACCTAATCAGCCCCAGCATTTT.

The chain employs TRBV28 and TRBJ1-1, with 8 bases aligning to TRBD1. The CDR3 has 14 residues. The V and J ends lost 3 bases and 2 bases, in that order; junction bases with no gene match: 2. Germline assignment: CDR1 MDHEN and CDR2 SYDVKM. The CDR3 spells CASSFTGGNTEAFF. The DNA for the CDR3 is TGTGCCAGCAGTTTCACAGGGGGTAACACTGAAGCTTTCTTT.

The J gene is TRBJ1-5, the V gene TRBV7-3, with D tentatively TRBD1 (5 bases). CDR1 SGHTA and CDR2 FQGTGA come from the germline V gene. This CDR3 spans 15 amino acids. Trimming took off 5 bases at V and 6 bases at J, with 17 bases between the two ends. In DNA form, the CDR3 reads TGTGCCAGCAGCCAAAGGGGTTCGCGGATTCAGCCCCAGCATTTT. Amino acid sequence: CASSQRGSRIQPQHF.

V usage is TRBV29-1 and J usage is TRBJ2-7; TRBD2 agrees at 12 bases. V lost 7 bases to trimming and J lost 2 bases; unmatched junction nucleotides: 6. Germline V CDR1 and CDR2: SQVTM, ANQGSEA. This CDR3 comprises 14 residues. In nucleotides, the CDR3 is TGCAGCGCTCTGACTAGCGGGGGACCCTACGAGCAGTACTTC. Amino acid sequence: CSALTSGGPYEQYF.

The J gene is TRBJ2-7, the V gene TRBV29-1; maybe TRBD2 (5 bases). V lost 4 bases and J 6 bases, leaving 13 bases between the germline ends. Germline loops: CDR1 SQVTM, CDR2 ANQGSEA. This CDR3 has 12 residues. The CDR3 spells CSVAGLFSEQYF. The CDR3 bases are TGCAGCGTTGCGGGATTATTCTCCGAGCAGTACTTC.

V gene TRBV12-5 combines with J gene TRBJ1-5; D uncertain. This CDR3 spans 15 amino acids. Trimming left V 6 bases short and J 1 base short, with 13 bases between. Per germline, CDR1 LGHNT and CDR2 FRNRAP. CDR3 nucleotides: TGTGCTAGTGGCCCCGGGTGGATAAGCAATCAGCCCCAGCATTTT. This gives the protein CASGPGWISNQPQHF.

This chain uses TRBV24-1 with TRBJ2-2; D may be TRBD1 (6 bases). The V end was cut by 4 bases, the J end by 8 bases, with 25 bases between. CDR3 size: 18 residues. Germline V gene data show CDR1 as KGHDR and CDR2 as SFDVKD. Written as DNA, the CDR3 is TGTGCCACCAGTGACCCCCGGGGAGAGGGGGTGCCTCCTGGGGAGCTGTTTTTT. This codes for CATSDPRGEGVPPGELFF.

The chain joins TRBV19 to TRBJ2-5; 7 nucleotides agree with TRBD2. CDR1 and CDR2 from the germline V gene are LNHDA and SQIVND (reference sequence). The V and J ends lost 3 bases and 5 bases, in that order; junction bases with no gene match: 15. This CDR3 has 17 residues. Here the CDR3 reads CASSIQASGSFAETQYF. The DNA of the CDR3 is TGTGCCAGTAGTATCCAGGCTAGCGGTTCTTTCGCGGAGACCCAGTACTTC.

This chain links TRBV6-1 with TRBJ2-7; perhaps TRBD2 as D (5 bases). This CDR3 has 13 residues. Trimming took 8 bases from V and 3 from J, leaving 14 bases between them. CDR1 MNHNS and CDR2 SASEGT come from the germline V gene. CDR3 coding DNA: TGTGCCAGCTACCGGGATCAAAACTACGAGCAGTACTTC. Its translation is CASYRDQNYEQYF.

V is TRBV24-1 and J is TRBJ1-4; D gene unclear. The CDR3 is made up of 14 amino acids. Trimming left V 3 bases short and J 8 bases short, with 12 bases between. The germline gives CDR1 KGHDR, CDR2 SFDVKD. The CDR3 loop reads CATSDSGKVEKLFF. The CDR3 DNA reads as TGTGCCACCAGTGATAGCGGGAAAGTGGAAAAACTGTTTTTT.

This clone was recorded only once. The chain joins TRBV4-1 to TRBJ2-6; possibly TRBD2 for D (6 bases). In germline, CDR1 is MGHRA, CDR2 YSYEKL. The CDR3 consists of 21 residues. Deletions cut 0 bases from V and 0 bases from J, with 21 bases between. The CDR3 here is CASSQDGASSASSSGANVLTF. Here the CDR3 DNA reads TGCGCCAGCAGCCAAGATGGGGCTTCTAGCGCCTCCTCCTCTGGGGCCAACGTCCTGACTTTC.

V gene TRBV9 combines with J gene TRBJ1-3; D may be TRBD1 (5 bases). CDR3 length equals 16 residues. Trimming left V 0 bases short and J 1 base short, with 11 bases between. The germline V gene has CDR1 SGDLS and CDR2 YYNGEE. CDR3 DNA sequence: TGTGCCAGCAGCGTAGACCCAGGGCGATCTGGAAACACCATATATTTT. Residues: CASSVDPGRSGNTIYF.

V usage is TRBV7-3 and J usage is TRBJ2-5; 7 bases align to TRBD1. The CDR3 totals 15 residues. The germline CDR1 and CDR2 sequences are SGHTA and FQGTGA. V gave up 5 bases and J gave up 5 bases; unmatched junction bases: 11. CDR3 sequence: CASSPQGPAGETQYF. The CDR3 coding sequence is TGTGCCAGCAGCCCACAGGGGCCCGCTGGGGAGACCCAGTACTTC.

The rearrangement joins TRBV19 to TRBJ2-5; unclear D gene. CDR1 LNHDA and CDR2 SQIVND come from the germline V gene (reference sequence). CDR3 length equals 20 residues. Between the trimmed V and J ends, which lost 9 bases and 3 bases, there was a span of 35 bases. In DNA form, the CDR3 reads TGTGCCAGCCGAATTCCAAGTATCCCTCTAGAATGGCGAAACAAAGAGACCCAGTACTTC. This codes for CASRIPSIPLEWRNKETQYF.

The gene calls are TRBV11-2 and TRBJ2-4; 7 positions agree with TRBD2. The V gene's germline CDR1 is SGHAT and CDR2 FQNNGV. The CDR3 consists of 15 residues. The junction had 5 bases not matched to a gene; V was cut back by 5 bases and J by 1 base. CDR3 sequence: CASSLGGTAKNIQYF. CDR3 in DNA: TGTGCCAGCAGCCTGGGGGGGACGGCCAAAAACATTCAGTACTTC.

The V gene is TRBV7-9, the J gene TRBJ2-7, with TRBD1 as a possible D gene (5 bases). Trimming cost V 3 bases and J 6 bases, with 6 bases left between them. Germline CDR1 SEHNR, CDR2 FQNEAQ (reference sequence). The CDR3 is 11 residues long. The CDR3 sequence: CASSFTGEQYF. In DNA, the CDR3 is TGTGCCAGCAGCTTCACAGGCGAGCAGTACTTC. The full variable domain, rest sourced from reference TRBV7-9 and TRBJ2-7, is DTGVSQNPRHKITKRGQNVTFRCDPISEHNRLYWYRQTLGQGPEFLTYFQNEAQLEKSRLLSDRFSAERPKGSFSTLEIQRTEQGDSAMYLCASSFTGEQYFGPGTRLTVT.

This sequence joins TRBV30 and TRBJ2-1; 13 positions match TRBD2. Looked up from germline, CDR1 is GTSNPN and CDR2 is SVGIG (reference sequence). V lost 3 bases, J lost 6 bases, and 5 bases stayed unmatched. The CDR3 loop spans 15 amino acids. The CDR3: CAWSDTSGRGNEQFF. The DNA for the CDR3 is TGTGCCTGGAGCGACACTAGCGGGAGGGGCAATGAGCAGTTCTTC.

Within the sample, this clone is large. The chain has TRBV4-1 and TRBJ2-7, with 11 bases that match TRBD2. The CDR3 runs to 15 residues. V gave up 5 bases and J gave up 1 base; unmatched junction bases: 4. Germline V CDR1 and CDR2: MGHRA, YSYEKL. For the CDR3, the DNA is TGCGCCAGCAGCTCCACTAGCGGGGGTTCCTACGAGCAGTACTTC. It specifies CASSSTSGGSYEQYF.

The chain is built from TRBV14 and TRBJ2-5; TRBD2 matches 8 bases. The CDR3 runs 14 residues. Germline assignment: CDR1 SGHDN and CDR2 FVKESK. Trimming took 4 bases from V and 7 from J; bases not matched to a gene: 8. The CDR3, as DNA: TGTGCCAGCAGCCTCCCGGGAGGGAGGGGGACCCAGTACTTC. It translates to CASSLPGGRGTQYF. The full variable domain, in which reference TRBV14 and TRBJ2-5 provide the parts outside the CDR3, is EAGVTQFPSHSVIEKGQTVTLRCDPISGHDNLYWYRRVMGKEIKFLLHFVKESKQDESGMPNNRFLAERTGGTYSTLKVQPAELEDSGVYFCASSLPGGRGTQYFGPGTRLLVL.

The chain combines TRBV11-2 with TRBJ2-7, with a weak D call TRBD2 (5 bases). Germline CDR1 SGHAT, CDR2 FQNNGV. This CDR3 contains 13 residues. Trimming took 1 base from V and 3 from J, leaving 7 bases between them. The CDR3, as DNA: TGTGCCAGCAGCTTAGGGGAGCACTACGAGCAGTACTTC. Translated: CASSLGEHYEQYF.

The chain employs TRBV19 and TRBJ2-2, with D possibly TRBD1 on 6 matching bases. The CDR3 has 14 residues. Germline lookup yields CDR1 LNHDA and CDR2 SQIVND (reference sequence). Trimming removed 6 bases from V and 1 base from J, with 9 bases in between. The CDR3 region has the DNA TGTGCCAGTAGACCCAGGGGGAACACCGGGGAGCTGTTTTTT. Its translation is CASRPRGNTGELFF. The full variable domain, its missing parts supplied by reference TRBV19 and TRBJ2-2, is DGGITQSPKYLFRKEGQNVTLSCEQNLNHDAMYWYRQDPGQGLRLIYYSQIVNDFQKGDIAEGYSVSREKKESFPLTVTSAQKNPTAFYLCASRPRGNTGELFFGEGSRLTVL.

This rearrangement joins TRBV7-9 to TRBJ2-1; D may be TRBD1 (6 bases). This CDR3 is built from 16 residues. CDR1 and CDR2 (germline): SEHNR, FQNEAQ (reference sequence). V was clipped by 4 bases and J by 3 bases, with 16 bases between them. The CDR3 region has the DNA TGTGCCAGCAGCTGGGGGCCCAGCATACTCTACAATGAGCAGTTCTTC. Amino acids: CASSWGPSILYNEQFF.

Regarding this clone: At one of its ends the junction is not consistent with the germline gene, which may arise from a read error. The CDR3 here is CAWSGSSYERYF. Written as DNA, the CDR3 is TGTGCCTGGAGTGGAAGCTCCTACGAGCGGTACTTC. The chain has TRBV30 and TRBJ2-7; D is uncertain. Germline CDR1 is GTSNPN and CDR2 is SVGIG (reference sequence). This CDR3 is built from 12 residues.

The chain carries TRBV30 and TRBJ2-7; 7 nucleotides line up with TRBD2. CDR3 length: 15 residues. The germline V gene has CDR1 GTSNPN and CDR2 SVGIG (reference sequence). J lost 5 bases, V lost 0 bases, and 10 bases had no gene match. For the CDR3, the DNA is TGTGCCTGGAGTGTACCCGGCGGGAGTATCGACGAGCAGTACTTC. Its protein is CAWSVPGGSIDEQYF.

The CDR3 nucleotides are TGTGCCAGTAGTCCCTTGCGGGAGGTGGCCACCGGGGAGCTGTTTTTT. Protein product: CASSPLREVATGELFF. The V call is TRBV19, the J call TRBJ2-2; 8 bases are a match to TRBD2. The junction had 9 bases not matched to a gene; V was cut back by 5 bases and J by 4 bases. The CDR3 has 16 amino acids. Germline CDR1 and CDR2: LNHDA and SQIVND (reference sequence). Supplemented by reference TRBV19 and TRBJ2-2, the full variable domain reads DGGITQSPKYLFRKEGQNVTLSCEQNLNHDAMYWYRQDPGQGLRLIYYSQIVNDFQKGDIAEGYSVSREKKESFPLTVTSAQKNPTAFYLCASSPLREVATGELFFGEGSRLTVL.

This rearrangement joins TRBV13 to TRBJ2-3, with unresolved D. Germline V gene sequence: CDR1 PRHDT, CDR2 FYEKMQ (reference sequence). Trimming left V 3 bases short and J 6 bases short, with 4 bases between. The CDR3 spans 11 residues. For the CDR3, the DNA is TGTGCCAGCAGCTTTATCGATACGCAGTATTTT. Translated: CASSFIDTQYF.

V usage is TRBV14 and J usage is TRBJ2-3; TRBD2 matches at 7 bases. The ends lost 1 base at V and 0 bases at J; junction bases unmatched: 7. The germline V gene encodes CDR1 SGHDN and CDR2 FVKESK. This CDR3 comprises 17 residues. CDR3 bases: TGTGCCAGCAGCCAAGGAAATAGGCGGGGGAGCACAGATACGCAGTATTTT. This translates into CASSQGNRRGSTDTQYF.